Presented here are 16 T cell receptor beta chains from one specimen sequenced in a study of blood T cell repertoires in COVID-19. Clones were sequenced by immunoSEQ multiplex PCR, and TCRdb holds only the in-frame ones, with some missing. The sample yields some 200,000 clones, approximately 90% seen once. Sequenced: peripheral blood. These receptors all come from a man between 45 and 60 years old with acute or convalescent COVID-19.

The chain uses TRBV30 and TRBJ2-3; D gene unclear. Looked up from germline, CDR1 is GTSNPN and CDR2 is SVGIG (reference sequence). The V and J ends lost 0 bases and 0 bases respectively, with 4 bases between them. The CDR3 totals 13 residues. The CDR3 sequence is CAWSVTSTDTQYF. CDR3 bases: TGTGCCTGGAGTGTGACTAGCACAGATACGCAGTATTTT.

The chain links TRBV18 to TRBJ2-2, with D perhaps matching TRBD2 (5 bases). Trimming stripped 6 bases from V and 1 base from J, with 9 bases between. The CDR3 contains 14 residues. Germline CDR1 reads KGHSH; CDR2 reads LQKENI. In DNA form, the CDR3 reads TGTGCCAGCTCCGGGGTGCGGAACACCGGGGAGCTGTTTTTT. It yields the protein CASSGVRNTGELFF.

The chain combines TRBV3-1 (or the pseudogene TRBV3-2) with TRBJ2-5; 12 bases fit TRBD2. V shed 0 bases and J 1 base; nucleotides not matched to a gene: 6. The germline gives CDR1 LGHDT, CDR2 YNNKEL (reference sequence). The CDR3 extends over 18 amino acids. In DNA form, the CDR3 reads TGTGCCAGCAGCCAAGAACGACTAGCGGGAGCTCGCCAAGAGACCCAGTACTTC. This encodes CASSQERLAGARQETQYF.

The rearrangement joins TRBV3-1 (or the pseudogene TRBV3-2) to TRBJ1-4; 7 bases align to TRBD1. Unmatched junction bases numbered 4, after V lost 0 bases and J lost 6 bases. This CDR3 has 15 residues. The germline V gene has CDR1 LGHDT and CDR2 YNNKEL (reference sequence). The CDR3 DNA reads TGTGCCAGCAGCCAAGATGGGCAGGGGGATGAAAAACTGTTTTTT. It codes for CASSQDGQGDEKLFF.

A remark on this clone: The sample holds other DNA sequences that translate to the same CDR3. The chain recombines TRBV5-1 with TRBJ1-1; a weak D match, TRBD1 (6 bases). CDR3 length: 13 amino acids. V was clipped by 4 bases and J by 5 bases, with 12 bases between them. CDR1 is SGHRS and CDR2 is YFSETQ in the germline V gene. CDR3 sequence (DNA): TGCGCCAGCAGCCCGGGGCAGGGGACTGAAGCTTTCTTT. It specifies CASSPGQGTEAFF. Based on the CDR3 plus reference TRBV5-1 and TRBJ1-1, the full variable domain is KAGVTQTPRYLIKTRGQQVTLSCSPISGHRSVSWYQQTPGQGLQFLFEYFSETQRNKGNFPGRFSGRQFSNSRSEMNVSTLELGDSALYLCASSPGQGTEAFFGQGTRLTVV.

The J gene is TRBJ1-3, the V gene TRBV5-1, with unresolved D. The ends were cut back, 4 bases at V and 2 bases at J, with 19 bases in the middle. Germline-derived CDR1 and CDR2 are SGHRS and YFSETQ. The CDR3 is made up of 17 amino acids. The chain's CDR3 is CASSQGRGPSTGNTIYF. The CDR3 coding sequence is TGCGCCAGCAGCCAAGGGAGAGGACCCTCTACTGGAAACACCATATATTTT.

The chain has TRBV30 and TRBJ1-1, with D possibly matching TRBD1 (5 bases). V dropped 2 bases and J dropped 4 bases, with 11 bases sitting between them. The CDR3 contains 13 residues. Germline lookup yields CDR1 GTSNPN and CDR2 SVGIG (reference sequence). The CDR3 DNA reads as TGTGCCTGGAGTTACGGGGACTCCACTGAAGCTTTCTTT. Translating gives CAWSYGDSTEAFF. Filled out from reference TRBV30 and TRBJ1-1, the complete variable domain reads SQTIHQWPATLVQPVGSPLSLECTVEGTSNPNLYWYRQAAGRGLQLLFYSVGIGQISSEVPQNLSASRPQDRQFILSSKKLLLSDSGFYLCAWSYGDSTEAFFGQGTRLTVV.

This chain links TRBV5-5 with TRBJ2-5, with 13 bases fitting TRBD2. V lost 0 bases and J lost 5; bases outside the gene matches: 4. This CDR3 spans 16 amino acids. Looked up from germline, CDR1 is SGHKS and CDR2 is YYEKEE (reference sequence). The CDR3 reads CASSLELAGGRETQYF. The DNA for the CDR3 is TGTGCCAGCAGCTTGGAACTAGCGGGGGGGCGGGAGACCCAGTACTTC.

This sequence joins TRBV19 and TRBJ1-2, with TRBD1 matching 7 bases. The J segment lost 2 bases and the V segment lost 11 bases, leaving 11 bases of the junction unmatched. The CDR3 contains 14 residues. Germline CDR1 and CDR2: LNHDA and SQIVND (reference sequence). The CDR3 coding sequence is TGTGCCGCCCGCTCCGACAGGGTCAACTATGGCTACACCTTC. Translation: CAARSDRVNYGYTF.

The chain carries TRBV19 and TRBJ1-2, with 9 bases that match TRBD1. The germline CDR1 and CDR2 sequences are LNHDA and SQIVND (reference sequence). After removal of 0 bases from V and 4 bases from J, the junction contained 6 bases not matched to a gene. CDR3 size: 16 residues. This chain's CDR3 is CASSIESTQGAYGYTF. The CDR3 coding sequence is TGTGCCAGTAGTATAGAATCGACACAGGGGGCCTATGGCTACACCTTC.

The V call is TRBV5-4, the J call TRBJ1-2; TRBD1 is a possible D gene (5 bases). CDR3 length: 13 residues. Trimming shortened V by 4 bases and J by 7 bases, and 14 bases separated the two germline ends. Germline V lookup: CDR1 SGHNT, CDR2 YYREEE (reference sequence). CDR3 residues: CASSPSRRGGYTF. The DNA for the CDR3 is TGTGCCAGCAGCCCTTCCAGAAGGGGTGGCTACACCTTC.

V is TRBV6-6 and J is TRBJ2-1; weak D call: TRBD1 (6 bases). Trimming took 2 bases from V and 2 from J, leaving 7 bases between them. This CDR3 has 14 amino acids. Germline CDR1 and CDR2: MNHNY and SVGAGI (reference sequence). CDR3 in DNA: TGTGCCAGCAGTTACCGACAGGCCTACAATGAGCAGTTCTTC. Translating it yields CASSYRQAYNEQFF.

The chain joins TRBV30 to TRBJ2-3, with D hard to call. The ends were cut back, 2 bases at V and 6 bases at J, with 9 bases in the middle. The V gene's germline CDR1 is GTSNPN and CDR2 SVGIG (reference sequence). The CDR3 sequence is 12 residues long. The CDR3 region has the DNA TGTGCCTGGAGTCCCTTGCGGGATACGCAGTATTTT. Translating it yields CAWSPLRDTQYF.

This chain connects TRBV9 to TRBJ1-4; D possibly corresponds to TRBD1 (6 bases). Germline lookup yields CDR1 SGDLS and CDR2 YYNGEE. Trimming stripped 0 bases from V and 8 bases from J, with 14 bases between. The CDR3 covers 15 residues. CDR3 sequence (DNA): TGTGCCAGCAGCGTAGCGGGGGCGGGAGGAGAAAAACTGTTTTTT. Its protein is CASSVAGAGGEKLFF.

V gene TRBV28 combines with J gene TRBJ1-2; unclear D gene. The CDR3 is 12 residues long. The V end was cut by 8 bases, the J end by 9 bases, with 16 bases between. Germline lookup yields CDR1 MDHEN and CDR2 SYDVKM. The CDR3 nucleotides read TGTGCCAGCCGTCCCCGACTTATGAGCTACACCTTC. Its protein product is CASRPRLMSYTF.

The chain is built from TRBV6-1 and TRBJ1-4; perhaps TRBD1 as D (6 bases). V was cut by 5 bases and J by 5 bases, with 9 bases left in between. Germline V gene sequence: CDR1 MNHNS, CDR2 SASEGT. The CDR3 runs 13 residues. The chain's CDR3 is CASSRTENEKLFF. Here the CDR3 DNA reads TGTGCCAGCAGTCGGACAGAGAATGAAAAACTGTTTTTT.